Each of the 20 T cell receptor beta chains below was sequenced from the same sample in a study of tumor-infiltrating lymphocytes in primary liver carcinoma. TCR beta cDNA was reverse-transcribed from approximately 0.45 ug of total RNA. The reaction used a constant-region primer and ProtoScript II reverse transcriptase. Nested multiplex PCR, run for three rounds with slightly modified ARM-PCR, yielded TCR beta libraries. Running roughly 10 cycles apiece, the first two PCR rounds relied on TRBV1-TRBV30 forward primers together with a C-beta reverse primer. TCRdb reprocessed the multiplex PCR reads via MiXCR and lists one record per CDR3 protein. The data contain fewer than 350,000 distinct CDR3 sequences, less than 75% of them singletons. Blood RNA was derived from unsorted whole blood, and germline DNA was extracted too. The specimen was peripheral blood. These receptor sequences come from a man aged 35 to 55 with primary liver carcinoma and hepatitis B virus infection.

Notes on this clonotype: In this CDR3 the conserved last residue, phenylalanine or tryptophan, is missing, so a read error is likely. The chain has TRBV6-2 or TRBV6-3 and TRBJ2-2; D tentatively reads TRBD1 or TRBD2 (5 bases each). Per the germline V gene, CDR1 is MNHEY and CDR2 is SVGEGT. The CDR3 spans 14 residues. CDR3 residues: CATSFGGYTGELFS. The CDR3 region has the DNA TGTGCCACCAGTTTTGGGGGATACACCGGGGAGCTGTTTTCT.

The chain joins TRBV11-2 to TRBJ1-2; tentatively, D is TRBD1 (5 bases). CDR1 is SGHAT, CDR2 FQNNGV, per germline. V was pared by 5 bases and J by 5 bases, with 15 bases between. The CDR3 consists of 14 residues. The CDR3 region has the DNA TGTGCCAGCAGCCCTAATGGGGGTTCTTATGGCTACACCTTC. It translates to CASSPNGGSYGYTF.

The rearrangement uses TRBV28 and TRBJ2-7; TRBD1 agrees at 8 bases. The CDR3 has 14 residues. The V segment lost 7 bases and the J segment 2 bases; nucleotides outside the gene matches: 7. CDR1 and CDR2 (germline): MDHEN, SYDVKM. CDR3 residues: CASITGGLTYEQYF. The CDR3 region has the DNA TGTGCCAGCATTACAGGGGGACTCACCTACGAGCAGTACTTC.

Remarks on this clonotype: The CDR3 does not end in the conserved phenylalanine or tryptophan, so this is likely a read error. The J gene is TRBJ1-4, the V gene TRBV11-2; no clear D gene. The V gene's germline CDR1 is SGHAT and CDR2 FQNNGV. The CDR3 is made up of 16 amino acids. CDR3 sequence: CASNLDHGGFNEKLFL. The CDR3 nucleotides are TGTGCCAGCAACTTAGATCATGGAGGGTTTAATGAAAAACTGTTTCTT.

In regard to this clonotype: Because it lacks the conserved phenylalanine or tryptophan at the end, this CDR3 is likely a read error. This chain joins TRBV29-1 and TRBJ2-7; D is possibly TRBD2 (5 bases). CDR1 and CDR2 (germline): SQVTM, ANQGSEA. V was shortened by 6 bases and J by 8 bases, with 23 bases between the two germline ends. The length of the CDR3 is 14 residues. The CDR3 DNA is TGCAGCGTAGGAACGGGAACCGCAACCAACAAGCAGTACCTC. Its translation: CSVGTGTATNKQYL.

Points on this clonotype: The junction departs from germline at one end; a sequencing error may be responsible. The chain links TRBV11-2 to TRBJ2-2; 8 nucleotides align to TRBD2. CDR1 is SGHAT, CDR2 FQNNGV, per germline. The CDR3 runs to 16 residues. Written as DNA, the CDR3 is TGTGCCGGCAGCCTCCGAGCGGGAGTGGACACCGGGGAGCCGTTTTTT. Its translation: CAGSLRAGVDTGEPFF.

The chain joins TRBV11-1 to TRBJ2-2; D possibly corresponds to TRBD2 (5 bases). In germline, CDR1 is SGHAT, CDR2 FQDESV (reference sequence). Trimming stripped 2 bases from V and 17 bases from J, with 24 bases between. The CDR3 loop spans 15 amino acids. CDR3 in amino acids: CASSLHTTNTGEPFF. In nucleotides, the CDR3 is TGTGCCAGCAGCTTACACACCACGAACACCGGGGAGCCCTTTTTT.

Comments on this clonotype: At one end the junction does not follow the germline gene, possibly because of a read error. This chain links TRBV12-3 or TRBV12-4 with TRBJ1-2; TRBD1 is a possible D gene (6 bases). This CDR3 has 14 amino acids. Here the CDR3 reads CAGSPAGGIYGYAF. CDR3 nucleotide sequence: TGTGCCGGCAGTCCCGCCGGGGGCATCTATGGCTACGCCTTC.

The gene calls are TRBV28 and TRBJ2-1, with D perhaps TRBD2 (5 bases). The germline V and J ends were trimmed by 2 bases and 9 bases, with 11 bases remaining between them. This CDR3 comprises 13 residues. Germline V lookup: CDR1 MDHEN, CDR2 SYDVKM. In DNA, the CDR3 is TGTGCCAGCAGTTTAGGACTGCCCGGTGAGCAGTTCTTC. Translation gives CASSLGLPGEQFF.

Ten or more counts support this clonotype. CDR3 in amino acids: CASSEKSSYEQYF. In DNA, the CDR3 is TGTGCCAGCAGTGAAAAAAGCTCCTACGAGCAGTACTTC. The rearrangement links TRBV6-5 to TRBJ2-7; D unresolved. The germline V and J ends were trimmed by 5 bases and 0 bases, with 8 bases remaining between them. The CDR3 runs to 13 residues. CDR1 and CDR2 (germline): MNHEY, SVGAGI.

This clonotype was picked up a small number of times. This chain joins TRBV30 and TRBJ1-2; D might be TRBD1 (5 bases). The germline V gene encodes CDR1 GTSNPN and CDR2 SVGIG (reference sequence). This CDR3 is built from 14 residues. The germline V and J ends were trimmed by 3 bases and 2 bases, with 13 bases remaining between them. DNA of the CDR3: TGTGCCTGGAGCCTAATGGGGGGGAACTATGGCTACACCTTC. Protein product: CAWSLMGGNYGYTF.

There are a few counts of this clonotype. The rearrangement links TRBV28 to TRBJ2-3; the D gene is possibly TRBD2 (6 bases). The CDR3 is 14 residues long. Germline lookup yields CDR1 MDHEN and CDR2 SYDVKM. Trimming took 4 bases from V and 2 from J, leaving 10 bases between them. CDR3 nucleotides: TGTGCCAGCAGTTCGGAGGGGCACACAGATACGCAGTATTTT. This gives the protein CASSSEGHTDTQYF.

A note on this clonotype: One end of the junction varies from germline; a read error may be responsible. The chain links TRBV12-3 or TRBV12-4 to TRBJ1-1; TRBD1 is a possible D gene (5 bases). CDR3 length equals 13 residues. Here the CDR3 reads CACSLDRNTEAFF. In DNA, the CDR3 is TGTGCCTGCAGTTTAGACAGGAACACTGAAGCTTTCTTT.

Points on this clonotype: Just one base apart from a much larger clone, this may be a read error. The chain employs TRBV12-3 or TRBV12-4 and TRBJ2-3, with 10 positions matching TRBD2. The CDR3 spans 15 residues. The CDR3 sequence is CASSPIAGGGNTHYF. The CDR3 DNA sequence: TGTGCCAGCAGTCCTATAGCGGGAGGTGGGAATACGCACTATTTT.

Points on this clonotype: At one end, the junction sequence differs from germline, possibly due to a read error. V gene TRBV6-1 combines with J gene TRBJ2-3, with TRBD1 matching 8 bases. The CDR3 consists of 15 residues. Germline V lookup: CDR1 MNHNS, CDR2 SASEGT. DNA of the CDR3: TGTGCCAGCAGTGAAGACGACAGGGGATGGGATACGCAATATTTT. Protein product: CASSEDDRGWDTQYF.

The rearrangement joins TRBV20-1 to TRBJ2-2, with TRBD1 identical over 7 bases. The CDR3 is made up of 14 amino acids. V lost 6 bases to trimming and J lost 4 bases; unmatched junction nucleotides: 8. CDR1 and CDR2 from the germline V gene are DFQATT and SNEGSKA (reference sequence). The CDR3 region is CSADGTVTTGELFF. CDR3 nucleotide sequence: TGCAGTGCCGACGGGACAGTGACCACCGGGGAGCTGTTTTTT.

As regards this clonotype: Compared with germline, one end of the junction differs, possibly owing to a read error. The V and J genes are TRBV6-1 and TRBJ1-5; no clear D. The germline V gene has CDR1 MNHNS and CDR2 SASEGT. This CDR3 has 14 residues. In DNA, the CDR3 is TGTACCAGCAGTGAAGCGTCTAGCAATCAGCCCCAGCATTTT. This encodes CTSSEASSNQPQHF.

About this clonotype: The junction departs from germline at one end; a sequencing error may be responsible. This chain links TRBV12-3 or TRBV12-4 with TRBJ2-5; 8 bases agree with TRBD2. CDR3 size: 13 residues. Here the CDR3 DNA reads TGTACCAGTACCCGGGGGGGGTTGAAGACCCAGTACTTC. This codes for CTSTRGGLKTQYF.

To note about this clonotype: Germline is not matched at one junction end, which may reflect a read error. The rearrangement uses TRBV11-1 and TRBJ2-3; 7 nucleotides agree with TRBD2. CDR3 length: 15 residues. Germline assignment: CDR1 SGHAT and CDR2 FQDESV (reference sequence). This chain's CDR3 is CTSTLSGTRPYTQYF. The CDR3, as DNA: TGTACCAGCACCTTAAGCGGGACGAGACCATATACGCAGTATTTT.

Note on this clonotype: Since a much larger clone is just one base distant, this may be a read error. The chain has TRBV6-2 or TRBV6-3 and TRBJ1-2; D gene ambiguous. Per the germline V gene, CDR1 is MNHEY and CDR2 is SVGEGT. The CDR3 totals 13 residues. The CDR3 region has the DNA TGTGTCAGCAGTCCCGGACGGAACTATGGCTACACCTTC. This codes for CVSSPGRNYGYTF.